This TCR beta chain originates from a study of CD8 T cells in ankylosing spondylitis. Study findings and constraints: Disease-associated clonotypes exhibited CD8+ identity and were relatively infrequent in peripheral blood. Fewer than 10 highly homologous variants formed a TCR beta motif that appeared characteristic of ankylosing spondylitis blood.

TCRdb recomputed calls from the 5' RACE reads with MiXCR, one row per CDR3 protein. The table includes 500,000 to 550,000 distinct CDR3 sequences, approximately 11% detected once. Trimming removed 3 bases from V and 8 bases from J, with 10 bases in between. This CDR3 is built from 12 residues. Looked up from germline, CDR1 is LGHDT and CDR2 is YNNKEL (reference sequence). A word on this clonotype: What it binds is not known.

The rearrangement links TRBV3-1 to TRBJ1-2; D call uncertain. The receptor comes from a male donor with ankylosing spondylitis. Sequenced material: blood, either unsorted or a sorted T cell fraction (not recorded which). This chain's CDR3 is CASSHSPWGYTF. In DNA, the CDR3 is TGTGCCAGCAGCCACTCACCGTGGGGCTACACCTTC.